A single T cell receptor beta chain is shown here with its context. Its target is unknown. This table comes from immunoSEQ multiplex PCR, and its TCRdb copy is limited to in-frame clones, with some not included. The sample comprises some 22,000 clones, around 80% of which are singletons, and 7% to 9% rests with the top ten. This sample is drawn from a study of a mutant IDH1 vaccine in newly diagnosed glioma. Notes on the study in general: The occurrence of vaccine-induced immune responses was seen in 90% to 95% of patients.

Time point given: week 11, during vaccination. One vaccine dose held 300 ug of mutant IDH1 20-mer peptide and came with topical imiquimod. Losses at the gene ends were 10 bases for V and 5 bases for J; bases not matched to a gene: 8. The CDR3 runs to 14 residues. Per germline, CDR1 WNHNN and CDR2 SYGVQD (reference sequence). The input for sequencing was PBMCs, taken from a glioma patient whose treatment included an IDH1 peptide vaccine. This sequence originates from a man aged 35 to 55 with glioma. The gene calls are TRBV10-1 and TRBJ2-2; 9 bases line up with TRBD1. The CDR3 loop reads CATRRDRVTGELFF. The CDR3 bases are TGCGCCACCCGGCGGGACAGGGTGACCGGGGAGCTGTTTTTT.